The 12 T cell receptor beta chains below all came from one sample that was sequenced in a study of CD8+CD57+ T cells in acquired aplastic anemia. All patients picked for sequencing had shown, by flow cytometry, an expansion of CD8+CD57+ cells. Genomic DNA was employed as the template in profiling TCR beta VDJ and CDR3. TCRdb reprocessed the reads with MiXCR, giving one entry per CDR3 protein. The data show about 160,000 distinct CDR3 sequences, with roughly 48% seen just once and more than 30% held by the top ten. The specimen sequenced was sorted CD4+, CD8+, or CD8+CD57+ T cells (not recorded which) from PBMCs. These receptors all stem from a human donor with aplastic anemia.

CDR3 nucleotide sequence: TGTGCCAGCAGTATAAGGACAGGTTCCTACGAGCAGTACTTC. Its translation: CASSIRTGSYEQYF. The rearrangement joins TRBV12-3 or TRBV12-4 to TRBJ2-7; 7 bases agree with TRBD1. The CDR3 sequence is 14 residues long. Trimming took 5 bases from V and 1 from J; bases not matched to a gene: 5.

The chain recombines TRBV4-1 with TRBJ1-2, with D hard to call. Germline CDR1 is MGHRA and CDR2 is YSYEKL. Trimming left V 0 bases short and J 8 bases short, with 13 bases between. This CDR3 is 14 amino acids long. The CDR3 loop is CASSQDWGEWGYTF. In DNA form, the CDR3 reads TGCGCCAGCAGCCAAGATTGGGGAGAGTGGGGCTACACCTTC.

V and J are TRBV2 and TRBJ1-2, with unresolved D. This CDR3 spans 12 amino acids. Germline V lookup: CDR1 SNHLY, CDR2 FYNNEI. With 6 bases removed from V and 5 bases from J, the gap between germline ends came to 10 bases. CDR3 region: CASSLWEYGYTF. For the CDR3, the DNA is TGTGCCAGCAGCTTGTGGGAGTATGGCTACACCTTC.

The gene calls are TRBV25-1 and TRBJ2-1, with D perhaps being TRBD1 or TRBD2 (5 bases each). V was pared by 2 bases and J by 4 bases, with 9 bases between. The CDR3 length is 14 residues. Per the germline V gene, CDR1 is MGHDK and CDR2 is SYGVNS. This chain's CDR3 is CASSEGTEYNEQFF. CDR3 coding DNA: TGTGCCAGCAGTGAAGGGACGGAATACAATGAGCAGTTCTTC.

This clonotype has a handful of counts. This chain connects TRBV27 to TRBJ2-7; 7 bases are shared with TRBD1. CDR3 size: 16 residues. With 4 bases clipped from V and 0 bases from J, the junction kept 9 bases outside the gene matches. CDR1 and CDR2 (germline): MNHEY, SMNVEV (reference sequence). The CDR3 DNA follows: TGTGCCAGCAGTTCCTGGGGGACAGCTCCCTCCTACGAGCAGTACTTC. Translating gives CASSSWGTAPSYEQYF.

Points on this clonotype: It may be a read error: a sequence one base away is much more abundant. The rearrangement joins TRBV5-1 to TRBJ2-1; 12 nucleotides match TRBD2. The CDR3 totals 15 residues. The V gene's germline CDR1 is SGHRS and CDR2 YFSETQ. CDR3 DNA: TGCGCCAGCAGCTGGGGACTAGCGGGCTACGATGAGCAGTTCTTC. Its protein is CASSWGLAGYDEQFF.

As concerns this clonotype: This may arise from a read error, as a much more abundant clone is one base away. This CDR3 fails to terminate in the conserved phenylalanine or tryptophan, so it likely reflects a read error. The chain combines TRBV20-1 with TRBJ2-2; D may be TRBD1 or TRBD2 (5 bases each). There are 15 residues in the CDR3. V shed 3 bases and J shed 1 base, with 12 bases lying between them. Germline values: CDR1 DFQATT, CDR2 SNEGSKA (reference sequence). The CDR3 DNA reads TGCAGTGCTAGGAGGGGACCCCGGAACACCGGGGAGCTGTTTCTT. Its protein product is CSARRGPRNTGELFL.

This clonotype was recorded many times. The rearrangement uses TRBV24-1 and TRBJ1-5, with D unclear. Trimming pared 1 base from V and 6 bases from J, leaving 6 bases between. This CDR3 is built from 13 residues. CDR1 and CDR2 from the germline V gene are KGHDR and SFDVKD. This chain's CDR3 is CATSDLGSQPQHF. The CDR3 nucleotides read TGTGCCACCAGTGATTTAGGGTCTCAGCCCCAGCATTTT.

In this sample, this clonotype turned up many times. The chain recombines TRBV7-9 with TRBJ1-2; D gene uncertain. Germline V lookup: CDR1 SEHNR, CDR2 FQNEAQ (reference sequence). The germline V and J ends were trimmed by 1 base and 1 base, with 7 bases remaining between them. The CDR3 is 14 residues long. The CDR3 is CASSLVSVNYGYTF. DNA of the CDR3: TGTGCCAGCAGCTTAGTATCGGTTAACTATGGCTACACCTTC.

This clonotype has just one count. This sequence joins TRBV6-1 and TRBJ2-7; TRBD1 agrees at 7 bases. V was clipped by 6 bases and J by 2 bases; unmatched bases: 10. The CDR3 sequence is 15 residues long. Germline V gene data show CDR1 as MNHNS and CDR2 as SASEGT. CDR3 loop: CASSVDRATTYEQYF. The CDR3 nucleotides are TGTGCCAGCAGCGTAGACAGGGCCACTACCTACGAGCAGTACTTC.

This clonotype has at least ten counts. The chain is built from TRBV5-6 and TRBJ2-3; unclear D gene. CDR3 size: 12 residues. The V and J ends lost 0 bases and 5 bases respectively, with 4 bases between them. The germline gives CDR1 SGHDT, CDR2 YYEEEE. CDR3 bases: TGTGCCAGCAGCTTGGCTGGAGATACGCAGTATTTT. Protein: CASSLAGDTQYF. The variable domain in full, with the rest retrieved from reference TRBV5-6 and TRBJ2-3, is DAGVTQSPTHLIKTRGQQVTLRCSPKSGHDTVSWYQQALGQGPQFIFQYYEEEERQRGNFPDRFSGHQFPNYSSELNVNALLLGDSALYLCASSLAGDTQYFGPGTRLTVL.

The chain is built from TRBV18 and TRBJ2-7; 7 bases agree with TRBD2. CDR1 is KGHSH and CDR2 is LQKENI in the germline V gene. The CDR3 is made up of 13 amino acids. The CDR3 region has the DNA TGTGCTTCGTACGGGGAGGGCTCCTACGAGCAGTACTTC. This sequence encodes CASYGEGSYEQYF.